A single T cell receptor beta chain is shown here with its context. CFSE-labeled responder cells (about 200,000) were plated with about 200,000 irradiated, violet-dye-labeled stimulator cells. The sample is drawn from a study of graft-versus-host responses after intestinal transplantation. Assay used: immunoSEQ multiplex PCR; TCRdb lists only in-frame clones, some missing. The profile shows approximately 9,800 clones, approximately 31% of them singletons. CDR3 size: 22 residues. Sequencing was performed on alloreactive CD4+ T cells from a mixed lymphocyte reaction culture, taken before transplantation. Documented subset: CFSE-low proliferating T cells sorted from approximately 6-day pre-transplant mixed lymphocyte reaction (GvH or HvG direction). This sequence originates from a human patient who was an organ donor for intestinal transplantation. The chain has TRBV21-1 and TRBJ2-4; TRBD1, the table's D call, lacks a check against the DNA. TRBV21-1 is given as a pseudogene. The CDR3, as DNA: TGTGCCAGCAGCAAAACGGAAACATTACAGGGTGTGTGGGAACTAGCCAAAAACATTCAGTACTTC. This gives the protein CASSKTETLQGVWELAKNIQYF.